This TCR beta chain stems from a study of long-term antiretroviral therapy in people with HIV. Regarding the study as a whole: Following ART, diversity rose but still fell short of transplant donor controls.

Samples were assayed with immunoSEQ v3.0 at survey level. The table came from immunoSEQ multiplex PCR; TCRdb's copy has only in-frame clones and leaves some out. The table shows approximately 24,000 clones, with 81% occurring only once. Comment on this clone: The antigen is not known.

This CDR3 has 14 residues. Germline V gene sequence: CDR1 LNHNV, CDR2 YYDKDF (reference sequence). The ends were cut back, 4 bases at V and 4 bases at J, with 10 bases in the middle. The source of this sequence is a man aged 25 to 40 with HIV. The rearrangement joins TRBV15 to TRBJ2-2; maybe TRBD1 (6 bases). The sequences come from unsorted PBMCs, collected 4.4 years after starting antiretroviral therapy. CDR3 DNA sequence: TGTGCCACCAGCAACAGGGTCCGCACCGGGGAGCTGTTTTTT. Its translation: CATSNRVRTGELFF.